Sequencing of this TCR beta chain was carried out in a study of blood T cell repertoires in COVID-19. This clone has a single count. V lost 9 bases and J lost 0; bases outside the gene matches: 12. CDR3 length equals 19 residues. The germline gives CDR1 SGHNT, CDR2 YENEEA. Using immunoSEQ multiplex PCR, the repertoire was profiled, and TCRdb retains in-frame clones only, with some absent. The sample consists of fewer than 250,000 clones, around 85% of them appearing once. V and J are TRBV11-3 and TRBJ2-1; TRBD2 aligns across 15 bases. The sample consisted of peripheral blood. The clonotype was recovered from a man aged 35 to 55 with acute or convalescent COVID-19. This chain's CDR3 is CASSPGTSGRTHSYNEQFF. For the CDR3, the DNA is TGTGCCAGTTCTCCCGGGACTAGCGGGAGGACGCACTCCTACAATGAGCAGTTCTTC.